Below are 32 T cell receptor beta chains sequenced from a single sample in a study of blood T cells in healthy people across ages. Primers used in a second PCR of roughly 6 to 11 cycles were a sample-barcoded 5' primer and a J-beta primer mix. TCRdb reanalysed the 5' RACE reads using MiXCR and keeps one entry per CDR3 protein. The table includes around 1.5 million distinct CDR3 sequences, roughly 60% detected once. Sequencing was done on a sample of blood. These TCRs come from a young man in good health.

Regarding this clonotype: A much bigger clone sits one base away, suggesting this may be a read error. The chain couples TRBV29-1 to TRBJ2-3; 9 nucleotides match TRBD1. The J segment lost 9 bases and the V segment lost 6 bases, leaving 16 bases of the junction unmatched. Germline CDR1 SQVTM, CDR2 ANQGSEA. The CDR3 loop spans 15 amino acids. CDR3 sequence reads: CSVAPRDREKETQYF. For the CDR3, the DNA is TGCAGCGTAGCCCCCCGGGACAGGGAAAAGGAGACGCAGTATTTT.

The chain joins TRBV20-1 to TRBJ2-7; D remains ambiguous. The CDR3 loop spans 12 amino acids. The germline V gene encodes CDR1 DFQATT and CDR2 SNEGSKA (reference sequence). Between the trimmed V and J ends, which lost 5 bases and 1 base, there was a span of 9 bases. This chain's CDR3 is CSAVGLSYEQYF. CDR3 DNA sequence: TGCAGTGCTGTCGGCCTATCCTACGAGCAGTACTTC.

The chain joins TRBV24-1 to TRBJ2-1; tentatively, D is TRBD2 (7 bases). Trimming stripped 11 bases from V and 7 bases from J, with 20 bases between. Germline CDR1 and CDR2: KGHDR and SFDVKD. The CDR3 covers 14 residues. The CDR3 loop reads CAIAHPGGQNEQFF. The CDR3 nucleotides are TGTGCCATCGCCCACCCCGGGGGGCAAAATGAGCAGTTCTTC.

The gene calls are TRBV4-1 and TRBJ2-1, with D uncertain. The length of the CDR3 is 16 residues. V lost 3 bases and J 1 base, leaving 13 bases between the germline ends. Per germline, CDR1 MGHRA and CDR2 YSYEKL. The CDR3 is CASSQGMAPSYNEQFF. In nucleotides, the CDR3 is TGCGCCAGCAGCCAGGGGATGGCACCATCCTACAATGAGCAGTTCTTC.

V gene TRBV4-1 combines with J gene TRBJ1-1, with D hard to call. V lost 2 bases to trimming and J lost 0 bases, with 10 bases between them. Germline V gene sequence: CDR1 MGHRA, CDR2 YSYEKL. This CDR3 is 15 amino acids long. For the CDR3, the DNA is TGCGCCAGCAGCCAAACAGATCACATGAACACTGAAGCTTTCTTT. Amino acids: CASSQTDHMNTEAFF.

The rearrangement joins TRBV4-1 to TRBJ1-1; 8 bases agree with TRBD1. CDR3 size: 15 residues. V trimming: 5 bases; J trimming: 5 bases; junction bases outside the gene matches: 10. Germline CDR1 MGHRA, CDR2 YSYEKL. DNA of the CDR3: TGCGCCAGCAGCTCAGCTGACAGGGGAGGGACTGAAGCTTTCTTT. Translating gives CASSSADRGGTEAFF.

CDR3 DNA: TGTGCCAGCAGGGGGGAAGGTGCAACTAATGAAAAACTGTTTTTT. It is translated as CASRGEGATNEKLFF. The chain joins TRBV27 to TRBJ1-4; TRBD1 is a possible D gene (5 bases). Germline CDR1 is MNHEY and CDR2 is SMNVEV (reference sequence). The CDR3 has 15 residues. Trimming removed 6 bases at V and 0 bases at J, with 11 bases between. The variable domain in full, completed from reference TRBV27 and TRBJ1-4, reads EAQVTQNPRYLITVTGKKLTVTCSQNMNHEYMSWYRQDPGLGLRQIYYSMNVEVTDKGDVPEGYKVSRKEKRNFPLILESPSPNQTSLYFCASRGEGATNEKLFFGSGTQLSVL.

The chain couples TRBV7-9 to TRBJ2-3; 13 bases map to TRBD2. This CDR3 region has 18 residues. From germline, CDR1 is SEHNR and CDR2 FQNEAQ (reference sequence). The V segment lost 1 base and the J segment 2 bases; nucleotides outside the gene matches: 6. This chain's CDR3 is CASSLVPGTSGDTDTQYF. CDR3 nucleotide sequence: TGTGCCAGCAGCTTAGTTCCCGGGACTAGCGGGGACACAGATACGCAGTATTTT. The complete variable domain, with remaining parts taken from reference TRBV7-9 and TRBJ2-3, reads DTGVSQNPRHKITKRGQNVTFRCDPISEHNRLYWYRQTLGQGPEFLTYFQNEAQLEKSRLLSDRFSAERPKGSFSTLEIQRTEQGDSAMYLCASSLVPGTSGDTDTQYFGPGTRLTVL.

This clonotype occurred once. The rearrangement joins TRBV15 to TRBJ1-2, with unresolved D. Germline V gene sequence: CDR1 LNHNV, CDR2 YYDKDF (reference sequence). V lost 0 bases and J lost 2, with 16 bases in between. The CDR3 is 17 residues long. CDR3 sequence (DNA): TGTGCCACCAGCAGAGACCCTCCTCGGACGGCAAACTATGGCTACACCTTC. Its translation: CATSRDPPRTANYGYTF.

The CDR3, as DNA: TGTGCCAGCAGCCAAGAGTGGGCGAACTCCTACGAGCAGTACTTC. Translation: CASSQEWANSYEQYF. The V call is TRBV14, the J call TRBJ2-7; no clear D gene. Trimming pared 0 bases from V and 0 bases from J, leaving 9 bases between. This CDR3 region has 15 residues. Germline V CDR1 and CDR2: SGHDN, FVKESK.

This chain's CDR3 is CASSSTRRGRFLLGQFF. Written as DNA, the CDR3 is TGTGCCAGCAGCTCGACCCGGCGGGGACGGTTTTTACTTGGGCAGTTCTTC. The gene calls are TRBV11-2 and TRBJ2-1; D is perhaps TRBD2 (6 bases). Germline CDR1 SGHAT, CDR2 FQNNGV. Trimming shortened V by 4 bases and J by 12 bases, and 28 bases separated the two germline ends. This CDR3 contains 17 residues.

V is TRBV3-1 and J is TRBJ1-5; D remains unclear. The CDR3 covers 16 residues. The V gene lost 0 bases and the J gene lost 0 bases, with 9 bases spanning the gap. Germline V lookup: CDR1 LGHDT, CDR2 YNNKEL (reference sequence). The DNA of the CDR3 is TGTGCCAGCAGCCAAGAAAGTCCGTTTAGCAATCAGCCCCAGCATTTT. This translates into CASSQESPFSNQPQHF.

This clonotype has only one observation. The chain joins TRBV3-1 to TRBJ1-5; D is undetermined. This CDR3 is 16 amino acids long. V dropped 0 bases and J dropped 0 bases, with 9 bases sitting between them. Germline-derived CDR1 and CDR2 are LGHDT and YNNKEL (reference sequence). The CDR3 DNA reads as TGTGCCAGCAGCCAAGATAGACCCTATAGCAATCAGCCCCAGCATTTT. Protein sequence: CASSQDRPYSNQPQHF.

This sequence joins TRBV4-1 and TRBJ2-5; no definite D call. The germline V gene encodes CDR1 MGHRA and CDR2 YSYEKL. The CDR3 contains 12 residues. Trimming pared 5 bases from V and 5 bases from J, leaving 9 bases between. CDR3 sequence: CASSMRRETQYF. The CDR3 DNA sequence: TGCGCCAGCAGCATGCGCCGTGAGACCCAGTACTTC.

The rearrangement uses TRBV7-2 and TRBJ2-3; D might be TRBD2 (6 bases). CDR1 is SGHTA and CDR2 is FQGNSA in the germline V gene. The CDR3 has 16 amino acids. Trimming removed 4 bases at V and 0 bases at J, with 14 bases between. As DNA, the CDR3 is TGTGCCAGCAGCTCCCGGACTAACGGAAGCACAGATACGCAGTATTTT. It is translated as CASSSRTNGSTDTQYF.

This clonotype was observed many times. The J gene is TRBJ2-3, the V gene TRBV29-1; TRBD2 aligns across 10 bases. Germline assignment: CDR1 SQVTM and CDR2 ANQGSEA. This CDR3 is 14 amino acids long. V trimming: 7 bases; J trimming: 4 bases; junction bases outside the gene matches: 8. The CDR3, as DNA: TGCAGCGCTACGGGACTAGCGCAGGCAGATACGCAGTATTTT. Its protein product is CSATGLAQADTQYF.

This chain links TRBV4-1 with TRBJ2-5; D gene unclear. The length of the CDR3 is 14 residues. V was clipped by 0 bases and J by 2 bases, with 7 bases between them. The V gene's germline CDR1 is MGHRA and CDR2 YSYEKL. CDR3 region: CASSQDHQQETQYF. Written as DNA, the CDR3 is TGCGCCAGCAGCCAAGATCACCAGCAAGAGACCCAGTACTTC.

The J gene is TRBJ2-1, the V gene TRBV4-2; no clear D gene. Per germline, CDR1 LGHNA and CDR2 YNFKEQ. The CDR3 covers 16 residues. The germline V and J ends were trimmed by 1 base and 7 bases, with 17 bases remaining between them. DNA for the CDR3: TGTGCCAGCAGCCAAGCGGGCGGCACTCCTGTGAATGAGCAGTTCTTC. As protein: CASSQAGGTPVNEQFF.

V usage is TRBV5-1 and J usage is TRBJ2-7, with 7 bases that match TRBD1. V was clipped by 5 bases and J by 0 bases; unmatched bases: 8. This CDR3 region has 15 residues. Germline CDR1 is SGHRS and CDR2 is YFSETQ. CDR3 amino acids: CASRHQQGPSYEQYF. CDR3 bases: TGCGCCAGCAGGCATCAACAGGGGCCCTCCTACGAGCAGTACTTC.

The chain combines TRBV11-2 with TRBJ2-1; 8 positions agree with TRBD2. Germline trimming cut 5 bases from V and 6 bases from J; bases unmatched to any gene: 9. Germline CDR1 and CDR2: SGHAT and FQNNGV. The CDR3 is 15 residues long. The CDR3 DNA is TGTGCCAGCAGCCCCAGGGGACTAGTCACCAATGAGCAGTTCTTC. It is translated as CASSPRGLVTNEQFF.

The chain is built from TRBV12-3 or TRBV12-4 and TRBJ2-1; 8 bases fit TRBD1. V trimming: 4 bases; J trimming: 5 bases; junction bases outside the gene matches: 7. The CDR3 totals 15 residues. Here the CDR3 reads CASSSTGTGNNEQFF. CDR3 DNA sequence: TGTGCCAGCAGTTCAACAGGGACAGGCAACAATGAGCAGTTCTTC.

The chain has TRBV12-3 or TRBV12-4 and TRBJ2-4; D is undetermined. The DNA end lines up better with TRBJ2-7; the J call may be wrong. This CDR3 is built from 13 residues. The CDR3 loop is CASSFDASYEQYF. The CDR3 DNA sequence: TGTGCCAGCAGTTTCGACGCATCCTACGAGCAGTACTTC.

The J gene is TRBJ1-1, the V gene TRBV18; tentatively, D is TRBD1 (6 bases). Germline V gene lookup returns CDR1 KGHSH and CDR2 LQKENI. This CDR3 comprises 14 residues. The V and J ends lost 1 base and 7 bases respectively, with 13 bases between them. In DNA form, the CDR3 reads TGTGCCAGCTCACCACAGGACAGAATGAATGAAGCTTTCTTT. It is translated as CASSPQDRMNEAFF. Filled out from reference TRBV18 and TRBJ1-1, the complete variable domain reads NAGVMQNPRHLVRRRGQEARLRCSPMKGHSHVYWYRQLPEEGLKFMVYLQKENIIDESGMPKERFSAEFPKEGPSILRIQQVVRGDSAAYFCASSPQDRMNEAFFGQGTRLTVV.

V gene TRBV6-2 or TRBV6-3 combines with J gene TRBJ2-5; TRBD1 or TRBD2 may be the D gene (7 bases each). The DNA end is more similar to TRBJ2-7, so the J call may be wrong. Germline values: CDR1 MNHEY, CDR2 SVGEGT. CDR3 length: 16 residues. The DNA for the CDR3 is TGTGCCAGCAGTTACCCCAGGGGGGGTTTGAGGAACGAGCAGTACTTC. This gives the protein CASSYPRGGLRNEQYF.

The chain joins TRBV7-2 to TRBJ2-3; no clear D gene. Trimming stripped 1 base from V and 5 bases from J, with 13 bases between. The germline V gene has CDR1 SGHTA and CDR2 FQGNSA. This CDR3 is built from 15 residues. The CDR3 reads CASSLDAVMGDTQYF. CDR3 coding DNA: TGTGCCAGCAGCTTAGATGCGGTAATGGGAGATACGCAGTATTTT.

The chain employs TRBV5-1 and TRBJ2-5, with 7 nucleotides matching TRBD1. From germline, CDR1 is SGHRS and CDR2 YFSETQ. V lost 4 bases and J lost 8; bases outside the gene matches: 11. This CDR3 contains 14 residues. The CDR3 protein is CASSPRGGLETQYF. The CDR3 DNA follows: TGCGCCAGCAGCCCGAGAGGGGGCCTCGAAACCCAGTACTTC.

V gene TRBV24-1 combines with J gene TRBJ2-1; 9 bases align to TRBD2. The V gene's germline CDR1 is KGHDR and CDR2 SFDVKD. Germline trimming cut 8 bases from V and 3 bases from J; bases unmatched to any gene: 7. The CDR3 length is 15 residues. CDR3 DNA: TGTGCCACCACGGTATGGACTAGCGACTACAATGAGCAGTTCTTC. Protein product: CATTVWTSDYNEQFF.

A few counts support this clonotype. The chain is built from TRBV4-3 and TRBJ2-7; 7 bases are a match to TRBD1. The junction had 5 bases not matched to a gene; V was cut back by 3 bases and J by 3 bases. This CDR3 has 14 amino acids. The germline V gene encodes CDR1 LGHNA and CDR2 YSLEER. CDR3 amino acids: CASSQQTGHYEQYF. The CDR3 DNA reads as TGCGCCAGCAGCCAGCAGACAGGGCACTACGAGCAGTACTTC.

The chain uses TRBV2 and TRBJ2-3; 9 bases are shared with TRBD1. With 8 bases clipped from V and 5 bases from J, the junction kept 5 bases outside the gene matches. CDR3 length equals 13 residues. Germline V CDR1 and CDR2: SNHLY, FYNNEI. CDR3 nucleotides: TGTGCCAGCGCCGGACAGGGGCAAGATACGCAGTATTTT. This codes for CASAGQGQDTQYF.

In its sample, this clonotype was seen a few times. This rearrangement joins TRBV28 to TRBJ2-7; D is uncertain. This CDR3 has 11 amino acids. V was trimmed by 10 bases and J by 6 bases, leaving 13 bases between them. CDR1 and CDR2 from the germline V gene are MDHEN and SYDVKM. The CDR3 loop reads CATSDAPEQYF. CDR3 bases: TGTGCCACCAGCGACGCCCCCGAGCAGTACTTC.

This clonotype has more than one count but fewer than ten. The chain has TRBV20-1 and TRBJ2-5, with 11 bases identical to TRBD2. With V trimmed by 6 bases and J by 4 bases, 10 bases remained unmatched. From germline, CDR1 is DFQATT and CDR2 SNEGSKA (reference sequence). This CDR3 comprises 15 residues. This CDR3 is CSALTLAGVRETQYF. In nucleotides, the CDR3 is TGCAGTGCCCTTACACTAGCGGGAGTTCGAGAGACCCAGTACTTC.

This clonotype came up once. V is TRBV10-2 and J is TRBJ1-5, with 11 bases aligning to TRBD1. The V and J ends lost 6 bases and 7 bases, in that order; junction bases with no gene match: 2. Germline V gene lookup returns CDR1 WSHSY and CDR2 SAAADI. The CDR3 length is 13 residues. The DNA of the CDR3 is TGCGCCAGCAGGGACAGGGGGCGGCAGCCCCAGCATTTT. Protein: CASRDRGRQPQHF.